Listed below are T cell receptor beta chains from one sample, sequenced in a study of blood T cell repertoires in COVID-19. The data were produced by immunoSEQ multiplex PCR, yet TCRdb's version contains in-frame clones alone and is incomplete. The data show 130,000 to 150,000 clones, about 87% seen once. What was sequenced was PBMCs or T cells enriched from blood (not recorded which). These receptors were collected from a man aged 55 to 70 who had recovered from COVID-19. The CDR3 runs from the conserved cysteine through the conserved F or W. Fields, in order: D gene, clone size, J gene, V gene, CDR3 protein, CDR3 DNA. D genes are given only for firm matches. Rows give clone size only sometimes, using once, few, many, or a class for an expanded clone.

>TRBD2|.|TRBJ2-1|TRBV7-9
CASSLLAGMTYNEQFF
TGTGCCAGCAGCTTATTAGCGGGAATGACCTACAATGAGCAGTTCTTC
>.|.|TRBJ2-2|TRBV5-1
CASSLASGSAGELFF
TGCGCCAGCAGCTTGGCCTCGGGTTCGGCCGGGGAGCTGTTTTTT
>TRBD2|.|TRBJ2-1|TRBV9
CASSAAGGEQFF
TGTGCCAGCAGCGCGGCGGGAGGGGAGCAGTTCTTC
>TRBD2|few|TRBJ2-2|TRBV5-1
CASSLTGGANTGELFF
TGCGCCAGCAGCCTTACGGGGGGTGCGAACACCGGGGAGCTGTTTTTT
>.|.|TRBJ2-7|TRBV5-6
CASSLTVGWAEPSYEQYF
TGTGCCAGCAGCTTGACGGTCGGATGGGCAGAGCCTTCCTACGAGCAGTACTTC
>TRBD1|once|TRBJ2-7|TRBV10-3
CAISEFRTGDLTEQYF
TGTGCCATCAGTGAGTTCCGGACAGGGGATTTAACAGAGCAGTACTTC
>.|once|TRBJ1-5|TRBV28
CASSLWDSNQPQHF
TGTGCCAGCAGTTTATGGGACAGTAATCAGCCCCAGCATTTT
>TRBD2|.|TRBJ2-3|TRBV11-2
CASSPSAAGGFSTDTQYF
TGTGCCAGCAGCCCTTCCGCGGCGGGAGGGTTTAGCACAGATACGCAGTATTTT
>.|.|TRBJ1-1|TRBV9
CASSVASGRTEAFF
TGTGCCAGCAGCGTAGCTTCGGGGAGGACTGAAGCTTTCTTT
>.|.|TRBJ1-1|TRBV4-1
CASSQPFTEAFF
TGCGCCAGCAGCCAACCATTCACTGAAGCTTTCTTT
>.|.|TRBJ1-5|TRBV19
CASSMVGQYNQPQHF
TGTGCCAGTAGTATGGTGGGCCAGTACAATCAGCCCCAGCATTTT
>.|.|TRBJ2-3|TRBV4-1
CASSPRVFETDTQYF
TGCGCCAGCAGCCCCAGGGTGTTTGAAACAGATACGCAGTATTTT
>TRBD1|.|TRBJ1-2|TRBV7-6
CASSPRDSLYGYTF
TGTGCCAGCAGCCCCCGGGACAGCCTCTATGGCTACACCTTC
>TRBD2|.|TRBJ2-7|TRBV11-2
CASSSTGTTSYEQYF
TGTGCCAGCAGCTCCACCGGGACTACTTCCTACGAGCAGTACTTC
>.|.|TRBJ1-2|TRBV5-1
CASSLAQGYYGYTF
TGCGCCAGCAGCTTGGCCCAGGGGTACTATGGCTACACCTTC